This T cell receptor beta chain stems from a study of T cells in Graves' hyperthyroidism and ophthalmopathy. Per the germline V gene, CDR1 is LNHDA and CDR2 is SQIVND (reference sequence). The CDR3 is 14 residues long. Trimming took 6 bases from V and 6 from J, leaving 16 bases between them. Amplification yielded TCR beta CDR3 regions, with RNA transcripts as the source. First-round RT-PCR with HTBI primers amplified the TCR CDR3 region. One entry per CDR3 protein, called by TCRdb with MiXCR from the multiplex PCR reads. Of about 290,000 distinct CDR3 sequences listed, roughly 13% were seen once; the top ten hold approximately 7.9%.

Sequencing was done on a sample of blood. This rearrangement joins TRBV19 to TRBJ2-3, with D hard to call. The sequence was collected from a woman in her thirties or forties with Graves' hyperthyroidism. In nucleotides, the CDR3 is TGTGCCAGTAGCCCTCGATGGTTGTGGGATACGCAGTATTTT. It translates to CASSPRWLWDTQYF.